The T cell receptor beta chain described here comes from a study of cytomegalovirus exposure and HLA in healthy donors. About the research overall: As an earlier analysis found, about 179 million T cells yielded about 100 million unique TCR beta sequences.

Findings of the study overall: CMV serostatus stood as the only immune exposure information on hand. It was likely that a cluster of highly shared sequence variants was a sequencing artifact.

The sample holds one count of this clone. Its specificity is not known. V was cut by 5 bases and J by 5 bases, with 21 bases left in between. Germline V gene data show CDR1 as SNHLY and CDR2 as FYNNEI. The CDR3 totals 17 residues. The study ran its PCR with 60 Vbeta and 13 Jbeta primers. Original data processing: Some 11 million of the roughly 80 million unique TCR beta chains counted in a later analysis were shared. Some clones are missing from TCRdb's copy, which holds only in-frame ones; the method was immunoSEQ multiplex PCR. V, J and clone size are taken as reported in that table, and D and trimming were inferred from the DNA itself. The table has 150,000 to 200,000 clones, 78% seen once.

The gene calls are TRBV2 and TRBJ1-4, with a tentative D call TRBD1 (6 bases). This TCR was recovered from a woman aged 25 to 45 in good health and CMV-seropositive. The specimen sequenced was PBMCs. CDR3 coding DNA: TGTGCCAGCAGTCAGCAAGCCCCGGGACATATCAATGAAAAACTGTTTTTT. This sequence encodes CASSQQAPGHINEKLFF.